The 20 T cell receptor beta chains below all came from one sample that was sequenced in a study of T cell responses to AZD1222 COVID-19 vaccine. Generated by immunoSEQ multiplex PCR, the TCRdb table keeps only in-frame clones and is missing some. The data hold approximately 190,000 clones, with around 93% observed a single time. The source was peripheral blood, collected on day 0 of AZD1222 vaccination. These receptors all stem from an adult in good health.

CDR3 DNA: TGTGCCAGCAGCTTAGTGCGGAGACGGACGGATCTGGAGACCCAGTACTTC. The encoded protein is CASSLVRRRTDLETQYF. The chain uses TRBV11-3 and TRBJ2-5, with D uncertain. CDR3 length: 17 amino acids. Trimming pared 1 base from V and 5 bases from J, leaving 20 bases between. Per the germline V gene, CDR1 is SGHNT and CDR2 is YENEEA.

This clone has only one observation. V usage is TRBV28 and J usage is TRBJ1-4; D gene ambiguous. Germline CDR1 MDHEN, CDR2 SYDVKM. The V and J ends lost 9 bases and 0 bases respectively, with 20 bases between them. The CDR3 totals 17 residues. CDR3 sequence (DNA): TGTGCCAGTGCCGTAATTGGCCCGCTTGCAACTAATGAAAAACTGTTTTTT. It yields the protein CASAVIGPLATNEKLFF.

The chain uses TRBV7-9 and TRBJ2-5; 14 positions match TRBD2. This CDR3 region has 17 residues. The junction had 9 bases not matched to a gene; V was cut back by 5 bases and J by 4 bases. The germline V gene encodes CDR1 SEHNR and CDR2 FQNEAQ (reference sequence). The CDR3 DNA follows: TGTGCCAGCAGCCCCTCCCGGGGACTAGCGGGAGTAGAGACCCAGTACTTC. Protein sequence: CASSPSRGLAGVETQYF.

The chain uses TRBV28 and TRBJ2-7; tentatively, D is TRBD2 (6 bases). Germline assignment: CDR1 MDHEN and CDR2 SYDVKM. The V gene lost 4 bases and the J gene lost 5 bases, with 15 bases spanning the gap. This CDR3 has 14 amino acids. CDR3 in amino acids: CASSSFGGAHEQYF. CDR3 coding DNA: TGTGCCAGCAGTTCGTTCGGGGGTGCGCACGAGCAGTACTTC.

CDR3 sequence: CASSPPIGGDGTEAFF. The CDR3 bases are TGTGCCAGCAGCCCCCCAATAGGAGGGGACGGCACTGAAGCTTTCTTT. The J gene is TRBJ1-1, the V gene TRBV3-1 (or the pseudogene TRBV3-2), with D perhaps matching TRBD1 (5 bases). CDR3 size: 16 residues. CDR1 is LGHDT, CDR2 YNNKEL, per germline (reference sequence). V dropped 4 bases and J dropped 4 bases, with 19 bases sitting between them.

This rearrangement joins TRBV15 to TRBJ2-5; tentative D call: TRBD2 (6 bases). Germline V gene sequence: CDR1 LNHNV, CDR2 YYDKDF (reference sequence). Trimming pared 0 bases from V and 5 bases from J, leaving 10 bases between. The length of the CDR3 is 14 residues. In nucleotides, the CDR3 is TGTGCCACCAGCAGAGAGGGACTTTCGGAGACCCAGTACTTC. Protein sequence: CATSREGLSETQYF.

The rearrangement uses TRBV5-4 and TRBJ1-4; D call uncertain. This CDR3 spans 16 amino acids. CDR1 and CDR2 (germline): SGHNT, YYREEE (reference sequence). V was shortened by 2 bases and J by 0 bases, with 11 bases between the two germline ends. The CDR3 region has the DNA TGTGCCAGCAGCTTTGGAGTGACCCCAACTAATGAAAAACTGTTTTTT. As protein: CASSFGVTPTNEKLFF.

This clone was detected once. This chain connects TRBV5-6 to TRBJ2-1; D is possibly TRBD2 (5 bases). V lost 4 bases to trimming and J lost 5 bases, with 16 bases between them. The CDR3 runs to 15 residues. In germline, CDR1 is SGHDT, CDR2 YYEEEE. The CDR3, as DNA: TGTGCCAGCAGCCCGGACCAGCGGAGGCACAATGAGCAGTTCTTC. Residues: CASSPDQRRHNEQFF.

J is TRBJ1-1 and V is TRBV29-1; 7 bases agree with TRBD1. The CDR3 sequence is 14 residues long. Per the germline V gene, CDR1 is SQVTM and CDR2 is ANQGSEA. The junction had 10 bases not matched to a gene; V was cut back by 5 bases and J by 4 bases. The CDR3 is CSVRQGSLGTEAFF. The CDR3 DNA is TGCAGCGTTCGACAGGGCTCCCTGGGCACTGAAGCTTTCTTT.

The V and J genes are TRBV6-6 and TRBJ1-1, with 8 bases that match TRBD1. The trim removed 6 bases at V and 4 bases at J, leaving 4 bases unmatched. There are 13 residues in the CDR3. From germline, CDR1 is MNHNY and CDR2 SVGAGI (reference sequence). CDR3 loop: CASSQQGGTEAFF. In DNA, the CDR3 is TGTGCCAGCAGCCAACAGGGGGGCACTGAAGCTTTCTTT.

The J gene is TRBJ2-1, the V gene TRBV24-1; unclear D gene. CDR1 and CDR2 from the germline V gene are KGHDR and SFDVKD. This CDR3 comprises 13 residues. V lost 7 bases to trimming and J lost 0 bases, with 6 bases between them. CDR3: CATSQPSYNEQFF. CDR3 DNA sequence: TGTGCCACCAGCCAGCCCTCCTACAATGAGCAGTTCTTC.

V is TRBV11-2 and J is TRBJ2-1; 12 bases map to TRBD2. The germline V gene has CDR1 SGHAT and CDR2 FQNNGV. The CDR3 loop spans 19 amino acids. V was clipped by 5 bases and J by 2 bases; unmatched bases: 13. The CDR3, as DNA: TGTGCCAGCAGCCCAGGTGGGGGACTAGCGGGTCCAACCTACAATGAGCAGTTCTTC. Protein product: CASSPGGGLAGPTYNEQFF. Using reference TRBV11-2 and TRBJ2-1 for the parts outside the CDR3, the full variable domain is EAGVAQSPRYKIIEKRQSVAFWCNPISGHATLYWYQQILGQGPKLLIQFQNNGVVDDSQLPKDRFSAERLKGVDSTLKIQPAKLEDSAVYLCASSPGGGLAGPTYNEQFFGPGTRLTVL.

The gene calls are TRBV13 and TRBJ1-1, with 10 bases identical to TRBD1. CDR3 size: 14 residues. The J segment lost 3 bases and the V segment lost 3 bases, leaving 1 base of the junction unmatched. Germline CDR1 is PRHDT and CDR2 is FYEKMQ (reference sequence). The CDR3 coding sequence is TGTGCCAGCAGCTTCGGACAGGGGGACACTGAAGCTTTCTTT. It codes for CASSFGQGDTEAFF.

The CDR3 nucleotides read TGTGCCAGCAGCTTGGTGTATCAGGACTATGGCTACACCTTC. Its translation is CASSLVYQDYGYTF. The V and J genes are TRBV11-2 and TRBJ1-2; D is uncertain. The CDR3 spans 14 residues. V lost 3 bases and J 3 bases, leaving 11 bases between the germline ends. Germline V gives CDR1 SGHAT, CDR2 FQNNGV.

V gene TRBV28 combines with J gene TRBJ2-7, with D possibly TRBD2 on 5 matching bases. Germline CDR1 is MDHEN and CDR2 is SYDVKM. V lost 5 bases and J 2 bases, leaving 13 bases between the germline ends. This CDR3 spans 14 amino acids. CDR3 region: CASSETRRPYEQYF. For the CDR3, the DNA is TGTGCCAGCAGTGAGACCCGGAGGCCCTACGAGCAGTACTTC.

The genes are TRBV18 and TRBJ1-1, with D perhaps matching TRBD1 (6 bases). V was cut by 1 base and J by 2 bases, with 11 bases left in between. This CDR3 contains 15 residues. CDR1 KGHSH and CDR2 LQKENI come from the germline V gene. The CDR3 reads CASSPRKQGNTEAFF. For the CDR3, the DNA is TGTGCCAGCTCACCACGGAAACAGGGAAACACTGAAGCTTTCTTT. Full variable domain (missing parts from reference TRBV18 and TRBJ1-1): NAGVMQNPRHLVRRRGQEARLRCSPMKGHSHVYWYRQLPEEGLKFMVYLQKENIIDESGMPKERFSAEFPKEGPSILRIQQVVRGDSAAYFCASSPRKQGNTEAFFGQGTRLTVV.

The CDR3: CASSSQTGSGNTIYF. The CDR3 DNA sequence: TGTGCCAGCAGCTCTCAGACGGGCTCTGGAAACACCATATATTTT. The chain links TRBV9 to TRBJ1-3; D not resolved. Trimming pared 4 bases from V and 0 bases from J, leaving 11 bases between. The CDR3 extends over 15 amino acids. CDR1 and CDR2 (germline): SGDLS, YYNGEE.

This clone has just one count. This chain connects TRBV3-1 (or the pseudogene TRBV3-2) to TRBJ2-7; D is ambiguous. CDR1 and CDR2 from the germline V gene are LGHDT and YNNKEL (reference sequence). Trimming stripped 1 base from V and 1 base from J, with 5 bases between. The CDR3 spans 13 residues. CDR3 loop: CASSQGHSYEQYF. The DNA of the CDR3 is TGTGCCAGCAGCCAAGGGCATTCCTACGAGCAGTACTTC.

This sequence joins TRBV9 and TRBJ1-4; D gene unclear. There are 15 residues in the CDR3. Trimming shortened V by 3 bases and J by 6 bases, and 15 bases separated the two germline ends. The germline V gene encodes CDR1 SGDLS and CDR2 YYNGEE. Here the CDR3 reads CASSGGGSSYEKLFF. CDR3 sequence (DNA): TGTGCCAGCAGCGGCGGCGGATCTTCCTATGAAAAACTGTTTTTT.

The V call is TRBV19, the J call TRBJ2-1; 9 bases fit TRBD2. With V trimmed by 6 bases and J by 14 bases, 17 bases remained unmatched. The CDR3 runs 15 residues. Germline-derived CDR1 and CDR2 are LNHDA and SQIVND (reference sequence). The CDR3: CASSTASSGTSGEFF. The DNA for the CDR3 is TGTGCCAGTAGCACGGCGTCTAGCGGGACTTCAGGAGAGTTCTTC.